This T cell receptor beta chain appears in the sequencing data of a study of cytomegalovirus exposure and HLA in healthy donors. Study findings and constraints: In a later analysis, CMV-associated beta chains were mostly HLA-associated, it appeared. Rare TCR sequences predominated, though certain public TCRs were found in many donors. In a later analysis, compared with equally common non-associated chains, HLA-associated beta chains were more expanded. Likely technical artifact: a cluster of highly shared sequence variants.

As concerns this clone: The antigen is not known.

This CDR3 has 15 residues. V shed 3 bases and J shed 7 bases, with 16 bases lying between them. CDR1 MNHNS and CDR2 SASEGT come from the germline V gene. This PCR relied on a set of 60 Vbeta primers and 13 Jbeta primers. Clones were read by immunoSEQ multiplex PCR, and TCRdb kept only the in-frame ones, dropping some. The data hold 140,000 or so clones, with over 60% observed a single time. The chain uses TRBV6-1 and TRBJ1-5; D might be TRBD1 (6 bases). Sequenced: PBMCs. The TCR originated in a man between 40 and 49 years old in good health and CMV-seronegative. The CDR3 coding sequence is TGTGCCAGCAGTGACCCACAGGGTCCAAGGCAGCCCCAGCATTTT. This sequence encodes CASSDPQGPRQPQHF.